One sample yielded the 21 T cell receptor beta chains listed below, sequenced in a study of T cells in Graves' hyperthyroidism and ophthalmopathy. Amplification of TCR beta CDR3 regions used RNA as the template. Primed by the HTBI set, a first-round RT-PCR was run on the TCR CDR3. TCRdb re-derived calls from the multiplex PCR reads in MiXCR, one entry per CDR3 protein. The table has roughly 500,000 distinct CDR3 sequences, just over 45% seen once. Sequenced: peripheral blood or thyroid tissue (not recorded which). The origin of the receptors is an adult woman with Graves' disease, either hyperthyroidism or ophthalmopathy (not recorded which).

This sequence joins TRBV20-1 and TRBJ2-3; a possible D gene is TRBD2 (6 bases). Trimming removed 5 bases from V and 0 bases from J, with 9 bases in between. The CDR3 has 13 amino acids. In germline, CDR1 is DFQATT, CDR2 SNEGSKA (reference sequence). The CDR3 nucleotides are TGCAGTGCTGGTAGCGGAAGCACAGATACGCAGTATTTT. Amino acid sequence: CSAGSGSTDTQYF.

This clonotype was seen many times. V usage is TRBV5-1 and J usage is TRBJ1-1; D is unresolved. CDR1 and CDR2 (germline): SGHRS, YFSETQ. CDR3 length: 14 amino acids. V lost 2 bases and J lost 1, with 9 bases in between. Here the CDR3 reads CASSFSGGNTEAFF. CDR3 nucleotide sequence: TGCGCCAGCAGCTTCTCCGGCGGGAACACTGAAGCTTTCTTT.

This clonotype has a count of ten or more. The chain combines TRBV6-5 with TRBJ2-7, with TRBD2 matching 12 bases. This CDR3 region has 16 residues. The germline gives CDR1 MNHEY, CDR2 SVGAGI. The V gene end was trimmed by 5 bases and the J gene end by 7 bases; junction bases not matched to a gene: 12. CDR3 amino acids: CASSATSGSRFGEQYF. The CDR3 DNA reads TGTGCCAGCAGTGCGACTAGCGGGAGCCGATTCGGGGAGCAGTACTTC.

The V gene is TRBV7-9, the J gene TRBJ2-1, with 10 positions matching TRBD2. The CDR3 is 13 amino acids. J gave up 9 bases and V 4 bases, and 3 bases lay outside the gene matches. Germline-derived CDR1 and CDR2 are SEHNR and FQNEAQ (reference sequence). CDR3 coding DNA: TGTGCCAGCAGCTGGACTAGCGGTTCTGAGCAGTTCTTC. Translation: CASSWTSGSEQFF.

This clonotype was picked up one time. No conserved phenylalanine or tryptophan is present at the end of the CDR3, so a read error is the likely explanation. The DNA is omitted, as the CDR3 cannot be located on it reliably, and the CDR3 follows TCRdb's listing. The chain joins TRBV15 to TRBJ2-1; TRBD1 is the table's D call and was not checked against the DNA. The germline gives CDR1 LNHNV, CDR2 YYDKDF (reference sequence). The CDR3 spans 10 residues, counting both ends. The CDR3 spells CATSRGDSET.

There are many counts of this clonotype. V and J are TRBV20-1 and TRBJ2-7, with 7 bases matching TRBD1. The CDR3 extends over 14 amino acids. V lost 6 bases to trimming and J lost 0 bases; unmatched junction nucleotides: 8. CDR1 is DFQATT, CDR2 SNEGSKA, per germline (reference sequence). The CDR3 DNA reads TGCAGTGCCATAAGACAGGGCGACTCCTACGAGCAGTACTTC. Translating gives CSAIRQGDSYEQYF.

This clonotype has at least ten counts. The chain carries TRBV5-1 and TRBJ2-7; 14 nucleotides match TRBD2. The CDR3 has 16 amino acids. J gave up 5 bases and V 4 bases, and 8 bases lay outside the gene matches. From germline, CDR1 is SGHRS and CDR2 YFSETQ. CDR3 DNA sequence: TGCGCCAGCAGCCTCGGGACTAGCGGGAGTGGGGACGAGCAGTACTTC. It is translated as CASSLGTSGSGDEQYF. Based on the CDR3 plus reference TRBV5-1 and TRBJ2-7, the full variable domain is KAGVTQTPRYLIKTRGQQVTLSCSPISGHRSVSWYQQTPGQGLQFLFEYFSETQRNKGNFPGRFSGRQFSNSRSEMNVSTLELGDSALYLCASSLGTSGSGDEQYFGPGTRLTVT.

The chain uses TRBV20-1 and TRBJ1-5, with D hard to call. The CDR3 totals 13 residues. The germline CDR1 and CDR2 sequences are DFQATT and SNEGSKA (reference sequence). Trimming stripped 2 bases from V and 11 bases from J, with 16 bases between. CDR3 region: CSARQERILTQHF. For the CDR3, the DNA is TGCAGTGCTAGACAGGAGAGGATCCTAACCCAGCATTTT.

This clonotype occurred many times. V is TRBV15 and J is TRBJ2-5; tentative D call: TRBD1 (5 bases). V gave up 9 bases and J gave up 2 bases, with 13 bases separating them. The germline gives CDR1 LNHNV, CDR2 YYDKDF (reference sequence). CDR3 length: 13 residues. CDR3 sequence: CATSQGVQETQYF. CDR3 sequence (DNA): TGTGCCACTTCGCAAGGGGTTCAAGAGACCCAGTACTTC.

This clonotype has at least ten counts. This chain joins TRBV20-1 and TRBJ2-5; no clear D gene. The CDR3 has 13 residues. V was trimmed by 6 bases and J by 1 base, leaving 12 bases between them. From germline, CDR1 is DFQATT and CDR2 SNEGSKA (reference sequence). CDR3: CSAGFGVQETQYF. CDR3 DNA: TGCAGTGCCGGCTTTGGGGTCCAAGAGACCCAGTACTTC.

In this sample, this clonotype turned up many times. The chain links TRBV12-3 or TRBV12-4 to TRBJ1-4; tentatively, D is TRBD1 (5 bases). CDR3 size: 14 residues. The ends were cut back, 8 bases at V and 3 bases at J, with 13 bases in the middle. The CDR3 loop reads CASGNWGANEKLFF. DNA of the CDR3: TGTGCCAGCGGGAATTGGGGGGCTAATGAAAAACTGTTTTTT.

J is TRBJ2-2 and V is TRBV25-1; D might be TRBD1 (6 bases). The CDR3 contains 14 residues. With 4 bases removed from V and 4 bases from J, the gap between germline ends came to 10 bases. Germline values: CDR1 MGHDK, CDR2 SYGVNS. Here the CDR3 reads CASSGQDGTGELFF. The CDR3 DNA is TGTGCCAGCAGTGGACAGGATGGCACCGGGGAGCTGTTTTTT.

The chain's CDR3 is CASSFGTGDQPLHF. CDR3 coding DNA: TGTGCCAGCAGTTTTGGGACAGGAGATCAGCCCCTCCACTTT. The V and J genes are TRBV2 and TRBJ1-6, with 8 bases lining up with TRBD1. CDR1 and CDR2 (germline): SNHLY, FYNNEI. V dropped 5 bases and J dropped 13; count of bases not matched to a gene: 10. The CDR3 consists of 14 residues.

This clonotype was observed a few times. This chain's CDR3 is CASSLRVEQFF. CDR3 DNA sequence: TGTGCCAGCAGCCTCAGAGTTGAGCAGTTCTTC. The chain employs TRBV11-1 and TRBJ2-1; D remains ambiguous. From germline, CDR1 is SGHAT and CDR2 FQDESV (reference sequence). The CDR3 is made up of 11 amino acids. The ends were cut back, 5 bases at V and 9 bases at J, with 8 bases in the middle.

Ten or more counts support this clonotype. The gene calls are TRBV7-8 and TRBJ1-5; D may be TRBD1 (5 bases). Germline-derived CDR1 and CDR2 are SGHVS and FQNEAQ. V lost 2 bases and J lost 6, with 11 bases in between. The CDR3 loop spans 14 amino acids. CDR3 protein: CASSLSRQIQPQHF. Written as DNA, the CDR3 is TGTGCCAGCAGCTTATCGCGACAGATTCAGCCCCAGCATTTT.

This rearrangement joins TRBV2 to TRBJ1-1, with a possible D match to TRBD1 (6 bases). The germline V gene has CDR1 SNHLY and CDR2 FYNNEI. Trimming left V 5 bases short and J 3 bases short, with 16 bases between. This CDR3 contains 15 residues. In nucleotides, the CDR3 is TGTGCCAGCAGTCCACACCTGGCAGGGGACACTGAAGCTTTCTTT. This sequence encodes CASSPHLAGDTEAFF.

The J gene is TRBJ2-7, the V gene TRBV12-3 or TRBV12-4; 14 bases line up with TRBD2. V shed 6 bases, J shed 3 bases, and the junction held 7 bases outside the gene matches. CDR3 length equals 16 residues. This CDR3 is CASSPRLAGGVYEQYF. In DNA, the CDR3 is TGTGCCAGCAGCCCCAGACTAGCGGGAGGGGTCTACGAGCAGTACTTC.

This clonotype was seen ten or more times. This chain uses TRBV6-1 with TRBJ1-5; 7 bases map to TRBD1. This CDR3 spans 16 amino acids. Germline V gene sequence: CDR1 MNHNS, CDR2 SASEGT. V lost 2 bases to trimming and J lost 7 bases; unmatched junction nucleotides: 11. This CDR3 is CASSEFYRGMNQPQHF. The CDR3 coding sequence is TGTGCCAGCAGTGAATTTTACAGGGGCATGAACCAGCCCCAGCATTTT.

This chain joins TRBV2 and TRBJ2-2, with D possibly TRBD1 on 6 matching bases. This CDR3 comprises 14 residues. Germline CDR1 and CDR2: SNHLY and FYNNEI. Trimming shortened V by 4 bases and J by 5 bases, and 11 bases separated the two germline ends. This CDR3 reads CASSVGALTGELFF. The CDR3 nucleotides are TGTGCCAGCAGTGTGGGGGCCTTGACCGGGGAGCTGTTTTTT.

There are many counts of this clonotype. The chain combines TRBV6-2 or TRBV6-3 with TRBJ2-2, with a weak D call TRBD1 (6 bases). Trimming shortened V by 11 bases and J by 1 base, and 11 bases separated the two germline ends. Germline V lookup: CDR1 MNHEY, CDR2 SVGEGT. The CDR3 has 13 amino acids. The DNA of the CDR3 is TGTGCCTTACGACAGGAGAACACCGGGGAGCTGTTTTTT. Protein sequence: CALRQENTGELFF.

This clonotype came up many times. The rearrangement uses TRBV7-3 and TRBJ2-5; 8 bases are shared with TRBD2. Germline V gene data show CDR1 as SGHTA and CDR2 as FQGTGA. Unmatched junction bases numbered 7, after V lost 2 bases and J lost 5 bases. The CDR3 length is 15 residues. CDR3 nucleotides: TGTGCCAGCAGCTTATCCGGGAGGGCCGGGGAGACCCAGTACTTC. Encoded protein: CASSLSGRAGETQYF.